A selection of T cell receptor beta chains follows, all from one sample in a study of beta chain features in type 1 diabetes. Data came from immunoSEQ multiplex PCR; TCRdb stores just in-frame clones and leaves some out. The sample yields about 120,000 clones, 16% seen once. Sequencing was performed on central memory CD4+ T cells from blood. These receptors originate from a man under 40 with type 1 diabetes. Each CDR3 is given with its conserved first and last residue. Fields, in order: CDR3 length, clone size, V gene, D gene, J gene, CDR3 protein, CDR3 DNA. D genes are given only for firm matches. Only part of the rows carry a size: once, few, many, or a class if the clone is expanded.

CDR3 length: 11; clone size: -; V gene: TRBV9; D gene: -; J gene: TRBJ2-1; CDR3 protein: CASSADNEQFF; CDR3 DNA: TGTGCCAGCAGCGCGGACAATGAGCAGTTCTTC
CDR3 length: 14; clone size: -; V gene: TRBV6-5; D gene: -; J gene: TRBJ2-5; CDR3 protein: CASSRRIDRETQYF; CDR3 DNA: TGTGCCAGCAGCCGAAGAATAGACAGGGAGACCCAGTACTTC
CDR3 length: 16; clone size: few; V gene: TRBV18; D gene: TRBD1; J gene: TRBJ2-5; CDR3 protein: CASSPGTGGSQETQYF; CDR3 DNA: TGTGCCAGCTCACCCGGGACAGGAGGTAGCCAAGAGACCCAGTACTTC
CDR3 length: 14; clone size: -; V gene: TRBV29-1; D gene: -; J gene: TRBJ2-1; CDR3 protein: CSVVSGLASNEQFF; CDR3 DNA: TGCAGCGTTGTCTCCGGCCTAGCCTCCAATGAGCAGTTCTTC
CDR3 length: 15; clone size: few; V gene: TRBV11-3; D gene: -; J gene: TRBJ2-3; CDR3 protein: CASSPAGQSADTQYF; CDR3 DNA: TGTGCCAGCAGCCCTGCGGGCCAGAGCGCAGATACGCAGTATTTT
CDR3 length: 15; clone size: -; V gene: TRBV7-8; D gene: -; J gene: TRBJ2-2; CDR3 protein: CASSFQGPETGELFF; CDR3 DNA: TGTGCCAGCAGCTTCCAAGGGCCTGAAACCGGGGAGCTGTTTTTT
CDR3 length: 18; clone size: -; V gene: TRBV21-1; D gene: -; J gene: TRBJ2-6; CDR3 protein: CASSKPTTGDSGANVLTF; CDR3 DNA: TGTGCCAGCAGCAAACCAACGACAGGAGACTCTGGGGCCAACGTCCTGACTTTC
CDR3 length: 15; clone size: -; V gene: TRBV27; D gene: TRBD1; J gene: TRBJ1-1; CDR3 protein: CASSTHRGRNTEAFF; CDR3 DNA: TGTGCCAGCAGTACCCACAGGGGGCGAAACACTGAAGCTTTCTTT
CDR3 length: 16; clone size: few; V gene: TRBV10-3; D gene: -; J gene: TRBJ1-6; CDR3 protein: CAISDSLNRDNSPLHF; CDR3 DNA: TGTGCCATCAGTGACTCTCTTAACAGGGATAATTCACCCCTCCACTTT
CDR3 length: 16; clone size: -; V gene: TRBV7-2; D gene: -; J gene: TRBJ2-5; CDR3 protein: CASSLAWGSGQETQYF; CDR3 DNA: TGTGCCAGCAGCTTAGCGTGGGGTAGCGGCCAAGAGACCCAGTACTTC
CDR3 length: 15; clone size: -; V gene: TRBV5-4; D gene: -; J gene: TRBJ1-3; CDR3 protein: CASSLGQQQENTIYF; CDR3 DNA: TGTGCCAGCAGCTTGGGACAGCAGCAAGAAAACACCATATATTTT
CDR3 length: 13; clone size: -; V gene: TRBV13; D gene: -; J gene: TRBJ1-2; CDR3 protein: CASSLKANYGYTF; CDR3 DNA: TGTGCCAGCAGCTTAAAAGCTAACTATGGCTACACCTTC
CDR3 length: 14; clone size: -; V gene: TRBV4-3; D gene: -; J gene: TRBJ1-1; CDR3 protein: CASSQWDMNTEAFF; CDR3 DNA: TGCGCCAGCAGCCAATGGGACATGAACACTGAAGCTTTCTTT
CDR3 length: 12; clone size: -; V gene: TRBV7-2; D gene: -; J gene: TRBJ2-7; CDR3 protein: CASSLYTPEQYF; CDR3 DNA: TGTGCCAGCAGCTTATACACCCCGGAGCAGTACTTC
CDR3 length: 14; clone size: -; V gene: TRBV18; D gene: -; J gene: TRBJ2-4; CDR3 protein: CASSPGRAKNIQYF; CDR3 DNA: TGTGCCAGCTCACCGGGTCGGGCCAAAAACATTCAGTACTTC
CDR3 length: 15; clone size: -; V gene: TRBV23-1; D gene: -; J gene: TRBJ1-2; CDR3 protein: CASSQSSNPNYGYTF; CDR3 DNA: TGCGCCAGCAGTCAATCAAGTAACCCTAACTATGGCTACACCTTC
CDR3 length: 14; clone size: -; V gene: TRBV7-3; D gene: TRBD2; J gene: TRBJ2-5; CDR3 protein: CASSSGGTSETQYF; CDR3 DNA: TGTGCCAGCAGCTCAGGTGGAACTAGCGAAACCCAGTACTTC
CDR3 length: 18; clone size: -; V gene: TRBV4-1; D gene: TRBD1; J gene: TRBJ2-2; CDR3 protein: CASSRRSLWDRGSGELFF; CDR3 DNA: TGCGCCAGCAGCCGCCGATCTCTATGGGACAGGGGTTCCGGGGAGCTGTTTTTT
CDR3 length: 13; clone size: -; V gene: TRBV2; D gene: TRBD1; J gene: TRBJ2-1; CDR3 protein: CASSWTGYNEQFF; CDR3 DNA: TGTGCCAGCAGTTGGACAGGGTACAATGAGCAGTTCTTC
CDR3 length: 15; clone size: many; V gene: TRBV29-1; D gene: -; J gene: TRBJ2-1; CDR3 protein: CSVPGKARTYNEQFF; CDR3 DNA: TGCAGCGTCCCAGGAAAGGCTAGAACCTACAATGAGCAGTTCTTC
CDR3 length: 15; clone size: few; V gene: TRBV4-3; D gene: TRBD1; J gene: TRBJ1-2; CDR3 protein: CASSPLTGDSYGYTF; CDR3 DNA: TGCGCCAGCAGCCCCCTGACAGGGGACTCCTATGGCTACACCTTC
CDR3 length: 17; clone size: many; V gene: TRBV7-8; D gene: -; J gene: TRBJ1-6; CDR3 protein: CASTSYRLVSGGSPLHF; CDR3 DNA: TGTGCCAGCACCTCTTACAGACTGGTGTCGGGTGGTTCACCCCTCCACTTT
CDR3 length: 13; clone size: -; V gene: TRBV7-2; D gene: -; J gene: TRBJ1-4; CDR3 protein: CASSLARDEKLFF; CDR3 DNA: TGTGCCAGCAGCTTAGCCAGGGATGAAAAACTGTTTTTT
CDR3 length: 12; clone size: few; V gene: TRBV10-3; D gene: -; J gene: TRBJ2-7; CDR3 protein: CATGTVTYEQYF; CDR3 DNA: TGTGCCACCGGGACGGTCACCTACGAGCAGTACTTC
CDR3 length: 14; clone size: few; V gene: TRBV28; D gene: -; J gene: TRBJ2-7; CDR3 protein: CASSFHPSPYEQYF; CDR3 DNA: TGTGCCAGCAGTTTCCACCCCTCTCCCTACGAGCAGTACTTC
CDR3 length: 18; clone size: few; V gene: TRBV6-1; D gene: TRBD1; J gene: TRBJ1-2; CDR3 protein: CAISETGDPTPANYGYTF; CDR3 DNA: TGTGCCATCAGTGAGACAGGGGACCCGACACCAGCCAACTATGGCTACACCTTC
CDR3 length: 14; clone size: few; V gene: TRBV25-1; D gene: -; J gene: TRBJ1-6; CDR3 protein: CASKEAGTHSPLHF; CDR3 DNA: TGTGCCAGCAAGGAGGCAGGGACGCATTCACCCCTCCACTTT
CDR3 length: 14; clone size: few; V gene: TRBV6-6; D gene: -; J gene: TRBJ2-5; CDR3 protein: CASSSPGFRETQYF; CDR3 DNA: TGTGCCAGCAGCTCCCCGGGATTCAGGGAGACCCAGTACTTC
CDR3 length: 13; clone size: -; V gene: TRBV7-9; D gene: TRBD1; J gene: TRBJ1-2; CDR3 protein: CASSFGQGVGYTF; CDR3 DNA: TGTGCCAGCAGCTTCGGACAGGGTGTTGGCTACACCTTC
CDR3 length: 13; clone size: -; V gene: TRBV10-3; D gene: -; J gene: TRBJ2-7; CDR3 protein: CAINLSGEDEQYF; CDR3 DNA: TGTGCCATCAATTTGTCGGGGGAGGACGAGCAGTACTTC
CDR3 length: 12; clone size: few; V gene: TRBV30; D gene: -; J gene: TRBJ1-6; CDR3 protein: CAWSLGVSPLHF; CDR3 DNA: TGTGCCTGGAGTTTGGGCGTTTCACCCCTCCACTTT
CDR3 length: 13; clone size: -; V gene: TRBV7-3; D gene: -; J gene: TRBJ1-1; CDR3 protein: CASSLTGNTEAFF; CDR3 DNA: TGTGCCAGCAGCTTAACTGGGAACACTGAAGCTTTCTTT